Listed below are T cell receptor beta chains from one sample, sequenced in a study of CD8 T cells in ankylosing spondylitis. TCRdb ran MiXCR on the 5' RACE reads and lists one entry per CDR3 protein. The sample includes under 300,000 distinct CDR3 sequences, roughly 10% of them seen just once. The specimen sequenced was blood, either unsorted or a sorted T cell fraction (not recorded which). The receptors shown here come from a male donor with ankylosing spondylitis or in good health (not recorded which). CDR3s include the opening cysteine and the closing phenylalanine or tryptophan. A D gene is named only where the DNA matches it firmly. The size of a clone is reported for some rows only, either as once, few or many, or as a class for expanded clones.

DNA: TGCAGCGTTGAAGAGGGGCCTTTCTATGGCTACACCTTC
CDR3: CSVEEGPFYGYTF
J: TRBJ1-2
V: TRBV29-1
D: -
size: -

DNA: TGTGCCAGTCCTTCGGGCCACACAGATACGCAGTATTTT
CDR3: CASPSGHTDTQYF
J: TRBJ2-3
V: TRBV2
D: -
size: many

DNA: TGTGCCAGCAGCCGGCGACTAGCGGGGGGGCATGAGCAGTTCTTC
CDR3: CASSRRLAGGHEQFF
J: TRBJ2-1
V: TRBV4-2
D: TRBD2
size: many

DNA: TGCAGTATTTTTGCGGGGGCCTCCTACGAGCAGTACTTC
CDR3: CSIFAGASYEQYF
J: TRBJ2-7
V: TRBV20-1
D: -
size: -

DNA: TGTGCCAGCAGCTTATTGACCGGGACTAGTAGCACAGATACGCAGTATTTT
CDR3: CASSLLTGTSSTDTQYF
J: TRBJ2-3
V: TRBV7-2
D: TRBD2
size: many

DNA: TGTGCCAGCAGTTTAAAACTCTCTGGACAGGGAATAGGTCGGCATCAGCCCCAGCATTTT
CDR3: CASSLKLSGQGIGRHQPQHF
J: TRBJ1-5
V: TRBV27
D: TRBD1
size: few

DNA: TGTGCCAGCAGTTTAGACAGGAAGACACTCTACAATGAGCAGTTCTTC
CDR3: CASSLDRKTLYNEQFF
J: TRBJ2-1
V: TRBV12-3/TRBV12-4
D: -
size: -

DNA: TGTGCCAGCAGCCCTACCATGAATCAGCCCCAGCATTTT
CDR3: CASSPTMNQPQHF
J: TRBJ1-5
V: TRBV7-8
D: -
size: -

DNA: TGTGCCACCAGCAGTCTACAGGGGGGGGGCAATGAGCAGTTCTTC
CDR3: CATSSLQGGGNEQFF
J: TRBJ2-1
V: TRBV15
D: -
size: few

DNA: TGCAGTGCTCAGGAGACTCATTTGAGTGCTTTCTTT
CDR3: CSAQETHLSAFF
J: TRBJ1-1
V: TRBV20-1
D: -
size: many

DNA: TGTGCCAGCAGGGAGACTAGCGGCTCAAAGGGGAGCATTCAGTACTTC
CDR3: CASRETSGSKGSIQYF
J: TRBJ2-4
V: TRBV12-3/TRBV12-4
D: TRBD2
size: many

DNA: TGTGCCAGCACAGACAGGACTCCCTCCTACGAGCAGTACTTC
CDR3: CASTDRTPSYEQYF
J: TRBJ2-7
V: TRBV2
D: -
size: many

DNA: TGTGCCAGCAGCCCCCCCATCACAGATACGCAGTATTTT
CDR3: CASSPPITDTQYF
J: TRBJ2-3
V: TRBV7-9
D: -
size: many

DNA: TGCGCCAGCCGAACGGGCGGACTCTCCTACAATGAGCAGTTCTTC
CDR3: CASRTGGLSYNEQFF
J: TRBJ2-1
V: TRBV5-1
D: -
size: many

DNA: TGTGCCAGCAGTTCGGTGGGCGCTGCGGGGGACGAGCAGTACTTC
CDR3: CASSSVGAAGDEQYF
J: TRBJ2-7
V: TRBV12-3/TRBV12-4
D: TRBD2
size: many

DNA: TGTGCCAGCAGAGGGACGTCTGGAAACACCATATATTTT
CDR3: CASRGTSGNTIYF
J: TRBJ1-3
V: TRBV12-3/TRBV12-4
D: -
size: many